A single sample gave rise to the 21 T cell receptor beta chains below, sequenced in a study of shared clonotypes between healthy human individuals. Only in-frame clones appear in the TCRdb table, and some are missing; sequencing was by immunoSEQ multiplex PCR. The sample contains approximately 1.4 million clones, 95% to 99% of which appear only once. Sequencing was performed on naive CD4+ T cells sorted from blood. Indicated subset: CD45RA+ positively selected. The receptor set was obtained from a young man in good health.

The CDR3 loop is CASSQDMGQGPYEQYF. The DNA of the CDR3 is TGCGCCAGCAGCCAAGATATGGGACAGGGGCCCTACGAGCAGTACTTC. The chain recombines TRBV4-3 with TRBJ2-7, with TRBD1 matching over 10 bases. CDR1 and CDR2 (germline): LGHNA, YSLEER. The CDR3 runs 16 residues. J was trimmed by 2 bases and V by 0 bases; bases with no gene match: 4.

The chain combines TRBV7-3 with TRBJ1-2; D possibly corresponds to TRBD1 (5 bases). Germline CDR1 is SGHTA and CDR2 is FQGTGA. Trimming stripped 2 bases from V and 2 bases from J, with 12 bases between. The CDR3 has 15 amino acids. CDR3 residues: CASSLFPGQNYGYTF. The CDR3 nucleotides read TGTGCCAGCAGCTTATTTCCGGGGCAGAACTATGGCTACACCTTC.

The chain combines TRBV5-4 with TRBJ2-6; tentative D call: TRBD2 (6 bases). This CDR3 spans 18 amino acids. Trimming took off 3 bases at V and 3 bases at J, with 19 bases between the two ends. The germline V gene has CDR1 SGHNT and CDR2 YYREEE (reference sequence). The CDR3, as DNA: TGTGCCAGCAGCTCGATGGCGGGATCCCAGGGTGGGGCCAACGTCCTGACTTTC. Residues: CASSSMAGSQGGANVLTF.

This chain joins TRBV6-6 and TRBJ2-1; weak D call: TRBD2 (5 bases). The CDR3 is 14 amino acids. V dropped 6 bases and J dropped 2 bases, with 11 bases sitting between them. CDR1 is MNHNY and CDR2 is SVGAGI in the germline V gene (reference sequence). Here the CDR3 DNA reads TGTGCCAGCAGCCCCCCGGGGACCTACAATGAGCAGTTCTTC. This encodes CASSPPGTYNEQFF.

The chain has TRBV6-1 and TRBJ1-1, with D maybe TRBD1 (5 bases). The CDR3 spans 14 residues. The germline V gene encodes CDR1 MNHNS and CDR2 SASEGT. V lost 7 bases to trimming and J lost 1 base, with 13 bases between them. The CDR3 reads CASTTGTGNTEAFF. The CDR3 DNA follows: TGTGCCAGCACTACCGGGACTGGGAACACTGAAGCTTTCTTT.

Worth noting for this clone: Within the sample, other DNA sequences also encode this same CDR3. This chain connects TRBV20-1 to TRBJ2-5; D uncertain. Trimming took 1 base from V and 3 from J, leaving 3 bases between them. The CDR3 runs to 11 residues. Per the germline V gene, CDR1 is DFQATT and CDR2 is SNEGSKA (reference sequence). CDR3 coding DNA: TGCAGTGCTAGAGGCAAAGAGACCCAGTACTTC. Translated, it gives CSARGKETQYF.

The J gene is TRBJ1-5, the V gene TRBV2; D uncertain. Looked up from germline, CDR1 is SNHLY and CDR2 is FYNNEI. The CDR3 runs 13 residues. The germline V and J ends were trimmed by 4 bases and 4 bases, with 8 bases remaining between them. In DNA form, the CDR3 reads TGTGCCAGCAGTGGTTCCCTAAATCAGCCCCAGCATTTT. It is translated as CASSGSLNQPQHF.

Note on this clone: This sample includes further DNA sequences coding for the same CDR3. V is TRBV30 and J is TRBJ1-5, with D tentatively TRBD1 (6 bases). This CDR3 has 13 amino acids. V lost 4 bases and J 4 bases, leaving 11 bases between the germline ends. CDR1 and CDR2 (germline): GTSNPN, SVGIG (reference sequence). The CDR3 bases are TGTGCCTGGACCGGGGGGCCAAATCAGCCCCAGCATTTT. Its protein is CAWTGGPNQPQHF.

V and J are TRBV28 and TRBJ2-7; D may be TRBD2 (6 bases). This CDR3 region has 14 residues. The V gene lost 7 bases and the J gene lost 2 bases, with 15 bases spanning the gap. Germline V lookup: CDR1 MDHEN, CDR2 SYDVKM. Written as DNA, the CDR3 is TGTGCCAGCATTACGGGAGCCAACACCTACGAGCAGTACTTC. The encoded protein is CASITGANTYEQYF.

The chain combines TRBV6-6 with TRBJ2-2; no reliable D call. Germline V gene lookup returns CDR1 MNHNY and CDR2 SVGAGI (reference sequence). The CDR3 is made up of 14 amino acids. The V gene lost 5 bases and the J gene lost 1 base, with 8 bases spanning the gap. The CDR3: CASSDRQNTGELFF. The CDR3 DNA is TGTGCCAGCAGTGATCGACAGAACACCGGGGAGCTGTTTTTT.

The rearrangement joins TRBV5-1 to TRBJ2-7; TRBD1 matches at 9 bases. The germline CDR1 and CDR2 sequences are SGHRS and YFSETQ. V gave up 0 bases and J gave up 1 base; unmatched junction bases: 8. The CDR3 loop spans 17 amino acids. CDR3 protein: CASSLALGQGVSYEQYF. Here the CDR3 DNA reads TGCGCCAGCAGCTTGGCCCTGGGACAGGGAGTTTCCTACGAGCAGTACTTC.

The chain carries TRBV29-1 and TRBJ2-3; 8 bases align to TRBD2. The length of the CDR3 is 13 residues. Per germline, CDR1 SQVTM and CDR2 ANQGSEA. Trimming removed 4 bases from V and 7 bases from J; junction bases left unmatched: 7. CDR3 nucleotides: TGCAGCGTTGTTAGCGGGAACGGGTATACGCAGTATTTT. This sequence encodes CSVVSGNGYTQYF.

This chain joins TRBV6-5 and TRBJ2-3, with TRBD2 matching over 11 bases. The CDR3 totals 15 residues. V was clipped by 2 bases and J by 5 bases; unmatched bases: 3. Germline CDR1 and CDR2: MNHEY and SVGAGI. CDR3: CASSYLGLAEDTQYF. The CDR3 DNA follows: TGTGCCAGCAGTTACCTGGGACTAGCGGAAGATACGCAGTATTTT.

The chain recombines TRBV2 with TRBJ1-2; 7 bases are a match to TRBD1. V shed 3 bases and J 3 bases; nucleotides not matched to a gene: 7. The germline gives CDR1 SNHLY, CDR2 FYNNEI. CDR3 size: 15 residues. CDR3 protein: CASSETKGQYYGYTF. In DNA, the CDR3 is TGTGCCAGCAGTGAGACAAAGGGACAGTACTATGGCTACACCTTC.

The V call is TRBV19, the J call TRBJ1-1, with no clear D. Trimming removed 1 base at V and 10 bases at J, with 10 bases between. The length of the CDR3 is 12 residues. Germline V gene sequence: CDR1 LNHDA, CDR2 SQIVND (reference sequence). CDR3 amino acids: CASSIGPAGAFF. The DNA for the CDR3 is TGTGCCAGTAGTATAGGGCCTGCCGGAGCTTTCTTT.

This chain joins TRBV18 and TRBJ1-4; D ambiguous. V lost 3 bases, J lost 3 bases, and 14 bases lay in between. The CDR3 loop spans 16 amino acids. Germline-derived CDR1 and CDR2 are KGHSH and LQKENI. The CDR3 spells CASSPGREAPNEKLFF. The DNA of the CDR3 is TGTGCCAGCTCACCGGGGAGGGAGGCCCCTAATGAAAAACTGTTTTTT.

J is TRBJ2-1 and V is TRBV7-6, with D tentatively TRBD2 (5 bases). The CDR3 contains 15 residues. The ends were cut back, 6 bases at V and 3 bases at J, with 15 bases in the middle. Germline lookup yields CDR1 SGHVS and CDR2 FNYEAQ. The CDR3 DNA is TGTGCCAGCAGTTCACGGACTCCCAGCTACAATGAGCAGTTCTTC. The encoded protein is CASSSRTPSYNEQFF.

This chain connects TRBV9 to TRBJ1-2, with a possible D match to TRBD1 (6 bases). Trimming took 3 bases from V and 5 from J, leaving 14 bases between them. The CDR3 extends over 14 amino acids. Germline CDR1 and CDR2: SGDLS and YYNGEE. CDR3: CASSDPGGLYGYTF. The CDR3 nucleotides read TGTGCCAGCAGCGACCCCGGGGGGCTTTATGGCTACACCTTC.

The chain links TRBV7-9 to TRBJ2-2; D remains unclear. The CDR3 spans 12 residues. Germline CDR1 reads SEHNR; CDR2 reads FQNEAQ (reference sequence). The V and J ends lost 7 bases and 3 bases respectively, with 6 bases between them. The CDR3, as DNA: TGTGCCAGCATCGGAGACACCGGGGAGCTGTTTTTT. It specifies CASIGDTGELFF.

The CDR3 DNA follows: TGTGCCAGCAGCCCCACCGGGGTGACGGAGCAGTACTTC. Amino acid sequence: CASSPTGVTEQYF. The chain combines TRBV11-3 with TRBJ2-7, with D possibly TRBD2 on 5 matching bases. Trimming took 5 bases from V and 7 from J, leaving 15 bases between them. Germline CDR1 SGHNT, CDR2 YENEEA. CDR3 length: 13 residues.

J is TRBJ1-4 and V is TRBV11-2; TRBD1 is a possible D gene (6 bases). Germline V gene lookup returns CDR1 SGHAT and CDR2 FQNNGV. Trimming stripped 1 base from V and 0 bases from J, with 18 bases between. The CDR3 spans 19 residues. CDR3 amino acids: CASSLVEQGLFATNEKLFF. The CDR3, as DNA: TGTGCCAGCAGCTTAGTGGAGCAGGGGCTGTTCGCAACTAATGAAAAACTGTTTTTT. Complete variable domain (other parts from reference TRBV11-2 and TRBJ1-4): EAGVAQSPRYKIIEKRQSVAFWCNPISGHATLYWYQQILGQGPKLLIQFQNNGVVDDSQLPKDRFSAERLKGVDSTLKIQPAKLEDSAVYLCASSLVEQGLFATNEKLFFGSGTQLSVL.